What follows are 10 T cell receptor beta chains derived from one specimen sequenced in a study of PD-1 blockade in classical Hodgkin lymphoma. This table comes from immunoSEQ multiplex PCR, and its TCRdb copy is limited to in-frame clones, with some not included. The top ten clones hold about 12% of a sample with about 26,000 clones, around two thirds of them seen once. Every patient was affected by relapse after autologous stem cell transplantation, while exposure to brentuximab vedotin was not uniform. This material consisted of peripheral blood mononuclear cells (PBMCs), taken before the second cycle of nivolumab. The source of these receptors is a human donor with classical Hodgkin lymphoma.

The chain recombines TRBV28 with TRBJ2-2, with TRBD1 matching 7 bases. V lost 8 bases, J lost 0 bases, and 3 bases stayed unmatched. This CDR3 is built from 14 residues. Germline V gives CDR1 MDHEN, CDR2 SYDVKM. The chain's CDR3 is CASFGQANTGELFF. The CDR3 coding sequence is TGTGCCAGCTTTGGACAGGCGAACACCGGGGAGCTGTTTTTT.

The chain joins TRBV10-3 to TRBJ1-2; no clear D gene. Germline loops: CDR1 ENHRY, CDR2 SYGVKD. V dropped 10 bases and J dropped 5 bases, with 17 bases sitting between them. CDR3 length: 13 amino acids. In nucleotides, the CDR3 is TGTGCCACCAATCTGGAAGGGTTGTATGGCTACACCTTC. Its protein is CATNLEGLYGYTF.

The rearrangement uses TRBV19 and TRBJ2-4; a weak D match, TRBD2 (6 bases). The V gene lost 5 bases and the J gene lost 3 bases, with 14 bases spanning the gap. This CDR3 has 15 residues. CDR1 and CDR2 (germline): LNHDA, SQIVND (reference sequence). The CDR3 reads CASSDLADLKNIQYF. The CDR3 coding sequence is TGTGCCAGTAGTGACTTAGCGGACCTCAAAAACATTCAGTACTTC.

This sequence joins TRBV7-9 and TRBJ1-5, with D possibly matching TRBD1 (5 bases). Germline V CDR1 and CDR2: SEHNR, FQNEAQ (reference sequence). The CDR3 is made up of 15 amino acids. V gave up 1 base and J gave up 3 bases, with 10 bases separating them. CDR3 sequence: CASSLDGGINQPQHF. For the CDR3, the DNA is TGTGCCAGCAGCTTAGACGGGGGGATCAATCAGCCCCAGCATTTT.

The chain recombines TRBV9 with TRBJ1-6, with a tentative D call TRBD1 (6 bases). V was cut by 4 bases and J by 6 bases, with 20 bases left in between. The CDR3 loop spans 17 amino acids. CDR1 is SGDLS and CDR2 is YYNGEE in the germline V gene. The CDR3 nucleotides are TGTGCCAGCAGCTTCCGGGCCACAGGGTCGCTTAATTCACCCCTCCACTTT. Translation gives CASSFRATGSLNSPLHF. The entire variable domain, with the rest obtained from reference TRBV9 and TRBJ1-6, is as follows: DSGVTQTPKHLITATGQRVTLRCSPRSGDLSVYWYQQSLDQGLQFLIQYYNGEERAKGNILERFSAQQFPDLHSELNLSSLELGDSALYFCASSFRATGSLNSPLHFGNGTRLTVT.

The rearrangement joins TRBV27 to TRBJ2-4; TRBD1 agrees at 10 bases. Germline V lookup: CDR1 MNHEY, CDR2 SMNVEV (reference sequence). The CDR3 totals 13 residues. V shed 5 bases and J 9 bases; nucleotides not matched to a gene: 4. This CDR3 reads CASSDRGLSIQYF. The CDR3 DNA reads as TGTGCCAGCAGTGACAGGGGGCTGAGCATTCAGTACTTC.

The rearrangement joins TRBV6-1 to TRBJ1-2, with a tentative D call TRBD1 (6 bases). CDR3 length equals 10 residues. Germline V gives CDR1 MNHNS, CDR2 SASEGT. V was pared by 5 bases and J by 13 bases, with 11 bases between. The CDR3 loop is CASSTRTATF. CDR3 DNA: TGTGCCAGCAGTACCAGGACAGCCACCTTC.

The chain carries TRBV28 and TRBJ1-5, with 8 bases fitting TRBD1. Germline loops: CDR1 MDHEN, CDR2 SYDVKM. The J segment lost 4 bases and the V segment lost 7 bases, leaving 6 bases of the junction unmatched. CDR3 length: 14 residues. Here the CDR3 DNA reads TGTGCCAGCACTCCAGGGGGCGAGAATCAGCCCCAGCATTTT. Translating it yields CASTPGGENQPQHF.

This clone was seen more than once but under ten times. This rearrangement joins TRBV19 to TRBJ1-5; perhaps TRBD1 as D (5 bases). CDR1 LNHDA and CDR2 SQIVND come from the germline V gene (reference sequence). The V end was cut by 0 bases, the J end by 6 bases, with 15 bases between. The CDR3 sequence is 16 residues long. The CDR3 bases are TGTGCCAGTAGTATAGATCGAGGAGGGGCCGGTCAGCCCCAGCATTTT. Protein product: CASSIDRGGAGQPQHF.

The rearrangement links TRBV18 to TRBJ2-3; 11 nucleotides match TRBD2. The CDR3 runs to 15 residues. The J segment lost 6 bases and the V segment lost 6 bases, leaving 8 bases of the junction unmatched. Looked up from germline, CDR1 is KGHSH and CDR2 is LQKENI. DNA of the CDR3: TGTGCCAGCTCCCGTAGCGGGGGGGCATTGGATACGCAGTATTTT. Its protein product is CASSRSGGALDTQYF. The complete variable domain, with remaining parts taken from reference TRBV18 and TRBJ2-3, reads NAGVMQNPRHLVRRRGQEARLRCSPMKGHSHVYWYRQLPEEGLKFMVYLQKENIIDESGMPKERFSAEFPKEGPSILRIQQVVRGDSAAYFCASSRSGGALDTQYFGPGTRLTVL.